Detailed here is one TCR beta chain. This sample was included in a study of CD8 T cells in Susac syndrome. V gave up 8 bases and J gave up 5 bases, with 18 bases separating them. This CDR3 is built from 14 residues. Reverse transcription of roughly 0.45 to 1 ug RNA used random hexamers. One entry per CDR3 protein results from TCRdb running MiXCR on the immunoSEQ multiplex PCR reads. This sample has roughly 140,000 distinct CDR3 sequences, with more than 90% found just once. The V call is TRBV12-3 or TRBV12-4, the J call TRBJ1-1; perhaps TRBD1 as D (6 bases). The source material was CD4+ T cells from PBMCs. The sequence came from a human donor with Susac syndrome. CDR3: CASSMSRGGTEAFF. As DNA, the CDR3 is TGTGCCAGCTCTATGTCCAGGGGAGGAACTGAAGCTTTCTTT.